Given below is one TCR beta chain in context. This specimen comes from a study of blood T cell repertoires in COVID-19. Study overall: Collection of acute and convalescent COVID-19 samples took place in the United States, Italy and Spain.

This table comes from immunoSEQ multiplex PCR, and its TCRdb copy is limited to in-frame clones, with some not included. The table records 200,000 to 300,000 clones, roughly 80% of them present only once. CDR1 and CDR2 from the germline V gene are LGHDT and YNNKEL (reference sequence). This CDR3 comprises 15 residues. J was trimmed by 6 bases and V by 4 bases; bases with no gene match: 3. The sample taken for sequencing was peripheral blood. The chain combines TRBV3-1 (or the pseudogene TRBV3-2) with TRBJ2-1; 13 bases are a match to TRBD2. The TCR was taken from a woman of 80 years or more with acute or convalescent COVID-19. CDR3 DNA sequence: TGTGCCAGCAGCCCTCGGACTAGCGGGGGCAATGAGCAGTTCTTC. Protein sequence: CASSPRTSGGNEQFF.